Sequencing of this T cell receptor beta chain was carried out in a study of regulatory T cells in long-lasting Graves disease. Whole-study results and caveats: Persistent patients had a count of shared public clonotypes (roughly 2,500) that exceeded that of new patients (about 970). Persistent disease showed a preference for TRBV28, TRBJ1-2 and TRBJ2-5.

Libraries of TCR beta came from iRepertoire HTBI primers plus Arm-PCR of CDR3 regions. TCRdb re-called the multiplex PCR reads with MiXCR, one entry per CDR3 protein. The table lists around 460,000 distinct CDR3 sequences, less than 25% of them singletons. Note on this clonotype: Its antigen is currently unknown.

The length of the CDR3 is 16 residues. With V trimmed by 4 bases and J by 3 bases, 10 bases remained unmatched. The germline V gene has CDR1 MNHEY and CDR2 SVGEGT. Time point reported: persistent/refractory GD, antithyroid drugs over 5 years with positive TRAb. Isolated PBMC RNA provided the starting material for the TCR library. Patients came from an endocrinology department in Xi'an, China. The sequences come from peripheral blood mononuclear cells (PBMCs), collected when the disease was refractory, from a patient treated with antithyroid drugs. The receptor's source is a female donor with Graves disease. This sequence joins TRBV6-2 or TRBV6-3 and TRBJ2-7; 9 nucleotides agree with TRBD2. The DNA for the CDR3 is TGTGCCAGCAGTTGGACTAGCGCTAAAATTCTCTACGAGCAGTACTTC. Protein: CASSWTSAKILYEQYF.